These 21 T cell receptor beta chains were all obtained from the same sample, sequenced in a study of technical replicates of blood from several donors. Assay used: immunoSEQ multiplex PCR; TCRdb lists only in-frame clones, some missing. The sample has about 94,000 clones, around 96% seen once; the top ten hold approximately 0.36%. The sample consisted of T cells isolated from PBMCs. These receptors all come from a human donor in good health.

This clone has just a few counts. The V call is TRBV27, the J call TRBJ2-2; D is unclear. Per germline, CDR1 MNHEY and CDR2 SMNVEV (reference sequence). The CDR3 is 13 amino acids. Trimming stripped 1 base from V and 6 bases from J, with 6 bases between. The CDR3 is CASSLYVAGELFF. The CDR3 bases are TGTGCCAGCAGTTTATATGTCGCCGGGGAGCTGTTTTTT.

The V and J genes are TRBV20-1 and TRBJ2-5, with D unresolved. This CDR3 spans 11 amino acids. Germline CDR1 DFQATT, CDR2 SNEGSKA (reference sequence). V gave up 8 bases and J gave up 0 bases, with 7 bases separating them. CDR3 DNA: TGCAGTTTCACGGACCAAGAGACCCAGTACTTC. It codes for CSFTDQETQYF.

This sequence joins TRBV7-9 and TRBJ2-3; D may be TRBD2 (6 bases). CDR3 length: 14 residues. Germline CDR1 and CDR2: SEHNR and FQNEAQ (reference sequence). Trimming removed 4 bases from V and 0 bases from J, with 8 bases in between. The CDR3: CASSSLASTDTQYF. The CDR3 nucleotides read TGTGCCAGCAGCTCCCTAGCGAGCACAGATACGCAGTATTTT.

The CDR3 nucleotides are TGTGCCAGTAGTATAGGGGCAGCCTGGACAGATACGCAGTATTTT. This codes for CASSIGAAWTDTQYF. The rearrangement joins TRBV19 to TRBJ2-3; D gene ambiguous. The CDR3 is made up of 15 amino acids. Germline CDR1 and CDR2: LNHDA and SQIVND (reference sequence). V was pared by 1 base and J by 3 bases, with 11 bases between.

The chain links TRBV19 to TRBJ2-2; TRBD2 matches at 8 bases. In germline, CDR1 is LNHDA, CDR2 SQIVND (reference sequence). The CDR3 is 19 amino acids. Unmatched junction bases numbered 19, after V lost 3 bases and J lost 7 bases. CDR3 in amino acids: CASSIYTIRTSLTIGELFF. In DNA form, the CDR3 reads TGTGCCAGTAGTATTTATACAATTCGGACTAGCCTCACTATCGGGGAGCTGTTTTTT.

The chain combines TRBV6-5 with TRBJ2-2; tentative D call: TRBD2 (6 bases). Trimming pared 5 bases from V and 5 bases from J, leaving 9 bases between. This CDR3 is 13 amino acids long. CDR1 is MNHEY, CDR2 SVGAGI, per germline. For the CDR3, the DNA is TGTGCCAGCAGTGGGGCGGGGACCGGGGAGCTGTTTTTT. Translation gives CASSGAGTGELFF.

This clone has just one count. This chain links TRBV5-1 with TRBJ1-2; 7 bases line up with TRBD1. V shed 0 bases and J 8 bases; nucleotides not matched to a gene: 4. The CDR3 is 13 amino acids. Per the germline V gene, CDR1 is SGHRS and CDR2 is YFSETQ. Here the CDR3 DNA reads TGCGCCAGCAGCTTGGGACAGGGTGACGGCTACACCTTC. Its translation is CASSLGQGDGYTF.

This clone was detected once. The CDR3: CASSLGGGSPTINYEQYF. CDR3 in DNA: TGTGCCAGCAGCTTAGGCGGGGGGAGCCCCACCATCAACTACGAGCAGTACTTC. J is TRBJ2-7 and V is TRBV7-6, with 8 positions matching TRBD2. Trimming at V came to 1 base and at J to 3 bases, leaving 14 bases not matched to a gene. Looked up from germline, CDR1 is SGHVS and CDR2 is FNYEAQ. CDR3 size: 18 residues.

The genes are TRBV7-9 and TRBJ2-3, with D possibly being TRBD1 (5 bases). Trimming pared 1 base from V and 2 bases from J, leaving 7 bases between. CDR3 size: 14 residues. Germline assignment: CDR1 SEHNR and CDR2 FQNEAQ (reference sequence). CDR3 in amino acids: CASSLGRDTDTQYF. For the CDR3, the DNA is TGTGCCAGCAGCTTAGGCAGGGACACAGATACGCAGTATTTT.

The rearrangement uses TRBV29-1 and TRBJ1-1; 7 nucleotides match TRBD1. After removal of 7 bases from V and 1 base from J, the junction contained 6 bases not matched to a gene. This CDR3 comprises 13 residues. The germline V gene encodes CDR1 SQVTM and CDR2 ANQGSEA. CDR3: CSAWDSRNTEAFF. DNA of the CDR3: TGCAGCGCCTGGGACAGTAGGAACACTGAAGCTTTCTTT.

The CDR3 DNA sequence: TGTGCCAGCAGCTTGAGACAGACACGCTCTGGAAACACCATATATTTT. It is translated as CASSLRQTRSGNTIYF. The chain has TRBV5-8 and TRBJ1-3; perhaps TRBD1 as D (5 bases). In germline, CDR1 is SGHTS, CDR2 YDEGEE. There are 16 residues in the CDR3. V lost 1 base and J lost 0, with 11 bases in between.

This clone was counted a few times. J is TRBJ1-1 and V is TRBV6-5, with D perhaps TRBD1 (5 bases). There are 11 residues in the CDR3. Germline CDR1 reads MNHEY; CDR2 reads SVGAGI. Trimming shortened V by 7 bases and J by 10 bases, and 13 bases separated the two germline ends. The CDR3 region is CASIGGLTAFF. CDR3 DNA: TGTGCCAGCATCGGGGGTCTCACAGCTTTCTTT.

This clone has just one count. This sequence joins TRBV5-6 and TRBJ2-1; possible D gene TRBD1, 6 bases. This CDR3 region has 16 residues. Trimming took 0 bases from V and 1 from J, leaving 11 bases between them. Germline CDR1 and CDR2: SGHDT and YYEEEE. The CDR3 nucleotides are TGTGCCAGCAGCTTGGAATACCAGGGGTCCTACAATGAGCAGTTCTTC. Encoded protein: CASSLEYQGSYNEQFF. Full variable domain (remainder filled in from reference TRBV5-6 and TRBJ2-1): DAGVTQSPTHLIKTRGQQVTLRCSPKSGHDTVSWYQQALGQGPQFIFQYYEEEERQRGNFPDRFSGHQFPNYSSELNVNALLLGDSALYLCASSLEYQGSYNEQFFGPGTRLTVL.

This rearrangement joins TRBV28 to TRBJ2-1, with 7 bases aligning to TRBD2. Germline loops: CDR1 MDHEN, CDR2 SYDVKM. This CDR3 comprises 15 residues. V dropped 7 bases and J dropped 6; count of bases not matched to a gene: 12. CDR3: CASTSPASGFNEQFF. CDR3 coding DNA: TGTGCCAGCACCTCGCCGGCTAGCGGCTTCAATGAGCAGTTCTTC.

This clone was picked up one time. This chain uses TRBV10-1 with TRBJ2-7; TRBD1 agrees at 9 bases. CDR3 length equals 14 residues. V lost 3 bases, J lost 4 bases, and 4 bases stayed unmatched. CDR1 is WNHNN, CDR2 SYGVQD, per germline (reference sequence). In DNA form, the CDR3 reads TGCGCCAGCAGTGATTGGGACAGGGTATACGAGCAGTACTTC. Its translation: CASSDWDRVYEQYF.

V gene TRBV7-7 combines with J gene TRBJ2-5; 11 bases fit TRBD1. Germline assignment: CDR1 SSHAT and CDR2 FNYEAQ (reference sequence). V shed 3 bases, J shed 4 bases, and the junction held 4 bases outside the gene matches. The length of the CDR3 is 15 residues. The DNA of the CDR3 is TGTGCCAGCAGCTTGGGACAGGGGGGGATAGAGACCCAGTACTTC. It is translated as CASSLGQGGIETQYF.

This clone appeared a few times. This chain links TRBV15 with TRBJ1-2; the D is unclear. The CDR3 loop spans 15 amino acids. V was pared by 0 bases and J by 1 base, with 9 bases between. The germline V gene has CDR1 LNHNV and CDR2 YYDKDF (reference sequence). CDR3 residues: CATSREESSNYGYTF. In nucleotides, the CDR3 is TGTGCCACCAGCAGAGAAGAGAGTAGTAACTATGGCTACACCTTC. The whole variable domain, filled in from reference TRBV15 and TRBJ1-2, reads DAMVIQNPRYQVTQFGKPVTLSCSQTLNHNVMYWYQQKSSQAPKLLFHYYDKDFNNEADTPDNFQSRRPNTSFCFLDIRSPGLGDTAMYLCATSREESSNYGYTFGSGTRLTVV.

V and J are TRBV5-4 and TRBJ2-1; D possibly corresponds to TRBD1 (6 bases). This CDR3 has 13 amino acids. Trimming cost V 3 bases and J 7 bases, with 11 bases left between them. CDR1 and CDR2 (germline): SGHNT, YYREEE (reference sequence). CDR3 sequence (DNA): TGTGCCAGCAGCTCCGGGACACTTAATGAGCAGTTCTTC. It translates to CASSSGTLNEQFF.

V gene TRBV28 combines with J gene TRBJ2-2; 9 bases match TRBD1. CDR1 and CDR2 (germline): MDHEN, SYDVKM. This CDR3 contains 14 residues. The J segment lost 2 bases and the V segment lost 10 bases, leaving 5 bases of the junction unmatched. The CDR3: CAIGQGTNTGELFF. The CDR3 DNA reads TGTGCCATCGGACAGGGGACAAACACCGGGGAGCTGTTTTTT.

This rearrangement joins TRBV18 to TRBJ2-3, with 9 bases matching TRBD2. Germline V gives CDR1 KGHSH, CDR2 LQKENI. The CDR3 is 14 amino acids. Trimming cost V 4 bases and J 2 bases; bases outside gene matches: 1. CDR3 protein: CASSLAGVTDTQYF. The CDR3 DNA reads TGTGCCAGCTCACTAGCGGGAGTCACAGATACGCAGTATTTT.

CDR3 bases: TGTGCCAGCATCCAAACTCAGGGGTTGCAGCCCCAGCATTTT. This codes for CASIQTQGLQPQHF. The chain joins TRBV6-1 to TRBJ1-5, with D maybe TRBD1 (6 bases). The CDR3 sequence is 14 residues long. Germline CDR1 MNHNS, CDR2 SASEGT. V shed 7 bases and J shed 7 bases, with 17 bases lying between them.